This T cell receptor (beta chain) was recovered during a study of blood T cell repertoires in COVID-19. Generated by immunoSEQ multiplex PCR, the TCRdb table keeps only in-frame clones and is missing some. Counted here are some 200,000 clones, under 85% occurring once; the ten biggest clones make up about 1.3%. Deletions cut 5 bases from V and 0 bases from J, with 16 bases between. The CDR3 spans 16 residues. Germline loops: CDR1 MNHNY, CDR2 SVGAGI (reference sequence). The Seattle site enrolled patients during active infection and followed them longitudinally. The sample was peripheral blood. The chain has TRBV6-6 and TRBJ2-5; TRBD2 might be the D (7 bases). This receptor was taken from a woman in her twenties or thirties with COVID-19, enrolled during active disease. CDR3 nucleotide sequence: TGTGCCAGCAGTGTGGGGGGGGGCGGGTACCAAGAGACCCAGTACTTC. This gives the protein CASSVGGGGYQETQYF.